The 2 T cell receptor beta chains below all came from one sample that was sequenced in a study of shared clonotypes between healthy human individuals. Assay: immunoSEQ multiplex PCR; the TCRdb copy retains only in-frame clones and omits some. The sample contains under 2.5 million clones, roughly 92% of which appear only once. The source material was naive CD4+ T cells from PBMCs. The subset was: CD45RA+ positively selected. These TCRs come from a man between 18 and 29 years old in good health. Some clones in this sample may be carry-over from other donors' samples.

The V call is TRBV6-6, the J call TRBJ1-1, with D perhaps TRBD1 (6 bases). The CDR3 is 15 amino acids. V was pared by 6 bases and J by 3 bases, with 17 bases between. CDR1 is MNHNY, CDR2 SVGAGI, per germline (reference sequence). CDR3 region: CASSPPGARHTEAFF. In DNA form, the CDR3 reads TGTGCCAGCAGCCCTCCGGGGGCCAGGCACACTGAAGCTTTCTTT.

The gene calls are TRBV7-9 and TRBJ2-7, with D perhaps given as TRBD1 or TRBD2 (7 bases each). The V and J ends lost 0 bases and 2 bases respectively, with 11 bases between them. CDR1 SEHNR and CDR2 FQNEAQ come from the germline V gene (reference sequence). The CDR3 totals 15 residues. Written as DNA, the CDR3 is TGTGCCAGCAGCTTAGCGGGGGGGACAGCCTACGAGCAGTACTTC. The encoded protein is CASSLAGGTAYEQYF.